This TCR beta chain was identified during a study of blood T cell repertoires in COVID-19. Study-wide context: The samples span acute and convalescent COVID-19 from the United States, Italy and Spain.

V was clipped by 3 bases and J by 5 bases; unmatched bases: 8. The length of the CDR3 is 15 residues. Germline V gives CDR1 SEHNR, CDR2 FQNEAQ (reference sequence). As handled by the study authors: The authors estimated nucleated cell counts from reference gene primer amplification. Clones were sequenced by immunoSEQ multiplex PCR, and TCRdb holds only the in-frame ones, with some missing. The DNA was the basis for D and trimming; V, J and clone size are from that table. The sample has approximately 180,000 clones; roughly 88% are singletons. This TCR was sampled from a man aged 55 to 69 with acute or convalescent COVID-19. The rearrangement links TRBV7-9 to TRBJ2-5, with 8 nucleotides matching TRBD2. The sample was peripheral blood. The CDR3 DNA sequence: TGTGCCAGCAGCTTTAAAGCGGGAGTAGGGGAGACCCAGTACTTC. Its translation: CASSFKAGVGETQYF.